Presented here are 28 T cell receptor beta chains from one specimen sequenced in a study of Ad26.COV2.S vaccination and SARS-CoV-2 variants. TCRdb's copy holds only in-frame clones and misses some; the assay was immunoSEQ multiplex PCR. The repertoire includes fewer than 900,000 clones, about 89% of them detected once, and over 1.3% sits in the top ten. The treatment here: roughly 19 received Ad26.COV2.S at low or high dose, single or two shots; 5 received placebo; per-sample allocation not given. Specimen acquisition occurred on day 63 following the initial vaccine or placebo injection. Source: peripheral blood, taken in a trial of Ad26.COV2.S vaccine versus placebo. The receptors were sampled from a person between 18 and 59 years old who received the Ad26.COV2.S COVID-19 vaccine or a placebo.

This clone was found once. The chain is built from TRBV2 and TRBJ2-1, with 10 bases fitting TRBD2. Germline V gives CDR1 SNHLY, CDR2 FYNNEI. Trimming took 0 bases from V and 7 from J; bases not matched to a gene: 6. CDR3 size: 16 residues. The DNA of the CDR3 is TGTGCCAGCAGTGAAGCAACTAGCGGGGCCTTAAATGAGCAGTTCTTC. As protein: CASSEATSGALNEQFF.

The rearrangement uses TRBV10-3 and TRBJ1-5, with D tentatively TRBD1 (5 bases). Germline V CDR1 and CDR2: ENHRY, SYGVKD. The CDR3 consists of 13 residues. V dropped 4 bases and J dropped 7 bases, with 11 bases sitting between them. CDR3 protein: CAISVGAGQPQHF. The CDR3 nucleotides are TGTGCCATCAGTGTTGGGGCTGGGCAGCCCCAGCATTTT.

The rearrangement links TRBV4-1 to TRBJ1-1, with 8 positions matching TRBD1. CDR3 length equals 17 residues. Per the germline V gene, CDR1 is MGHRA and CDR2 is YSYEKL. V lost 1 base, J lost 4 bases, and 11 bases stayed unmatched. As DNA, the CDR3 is TGCGCCAGCAGCCAAGTCGGACAGGGCGACTTCTCCACTGAAGCTTTCTTT. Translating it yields CASSQVGQGDFSTEAFF.

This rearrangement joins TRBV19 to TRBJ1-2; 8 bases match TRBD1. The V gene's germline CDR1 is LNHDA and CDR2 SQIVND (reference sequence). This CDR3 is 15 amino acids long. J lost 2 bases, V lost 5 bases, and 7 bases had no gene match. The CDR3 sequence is CASSVTGAENYGYTF. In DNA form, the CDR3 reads TGTGCCAGTAGTGTGACAGGGGCTGAGAACTATGGCTACACCTTC.

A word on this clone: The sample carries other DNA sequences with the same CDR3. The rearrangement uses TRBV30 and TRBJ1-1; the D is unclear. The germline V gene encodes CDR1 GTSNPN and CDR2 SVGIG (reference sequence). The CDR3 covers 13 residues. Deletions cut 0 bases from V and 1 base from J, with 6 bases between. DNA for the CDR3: TGTGCCTGGAGTGTACAAGGGAACACTGAAGCTTTCTTT. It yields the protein CAWSVQGNTEAFF.

CDR3 sequence: CASSRAPSGQYNEQFF. The CDR3 bases are TGTGCCAGCAGCCGAGCCCCCAGCGGGCAGTACAATGAGCAGTTCTTC. This sequence joins TRBV3-1 (or the pseudogene TRBV3-2) and TRBJ2-1; D possibly corresponds to TRBD2 (6 bases). The CDR3 sequence is 16 residues long. Trimming pared 4 bases from V and 4 bases from J, leaving 17 bases between. The germline V gene encodes CDR1 LGHDT and CDR2 YNNKEL (reference sequence).

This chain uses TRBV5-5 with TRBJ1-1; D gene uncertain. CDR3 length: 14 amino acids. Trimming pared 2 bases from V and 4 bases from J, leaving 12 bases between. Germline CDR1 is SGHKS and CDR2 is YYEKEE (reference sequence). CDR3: CASSFRRSRTEAFF. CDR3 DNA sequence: TGTGCCAGCAGCTTTCGACGTAGCCGCACTGAAGCTTTCTTT.

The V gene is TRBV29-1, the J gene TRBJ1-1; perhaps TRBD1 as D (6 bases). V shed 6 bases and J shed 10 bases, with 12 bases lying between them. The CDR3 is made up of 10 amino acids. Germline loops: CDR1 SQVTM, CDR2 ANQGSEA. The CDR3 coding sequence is TGCAGCGTACCTACAGGGTCAGCTTTCTTT. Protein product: CSVPTGSAFF.

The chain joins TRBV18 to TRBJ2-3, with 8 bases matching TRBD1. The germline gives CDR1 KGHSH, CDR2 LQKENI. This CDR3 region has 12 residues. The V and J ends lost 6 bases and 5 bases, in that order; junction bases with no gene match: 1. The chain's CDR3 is CASSTGEDTQYF. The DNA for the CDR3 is TGTGCCAGCTCGACAGGGGAAGATACGCAGTATTTT.

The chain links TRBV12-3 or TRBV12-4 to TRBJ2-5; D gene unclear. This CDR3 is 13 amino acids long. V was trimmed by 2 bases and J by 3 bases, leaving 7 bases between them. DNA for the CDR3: TGTGCCAGCAGTTTAATGGGGAAAGAGACCCAGTACTTC. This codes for CASSLMGKETQYF.

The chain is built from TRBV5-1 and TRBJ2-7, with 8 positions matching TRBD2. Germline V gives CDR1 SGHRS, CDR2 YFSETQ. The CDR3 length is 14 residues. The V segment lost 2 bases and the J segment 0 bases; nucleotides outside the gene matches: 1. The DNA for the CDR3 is TGCGCCAGCAGCTTCGGGACTAGCTCCTACGAGCAGTACTTC. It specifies CASSFGTSSYEQYF.

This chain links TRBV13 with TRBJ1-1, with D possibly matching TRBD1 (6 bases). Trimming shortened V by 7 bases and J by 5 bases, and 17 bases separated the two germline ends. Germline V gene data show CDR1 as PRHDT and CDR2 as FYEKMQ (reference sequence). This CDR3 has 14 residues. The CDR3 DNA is TGTGCCAGCACCCTTTCAGGGGCTGGAACTGAAGCTTTCTTT. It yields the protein CASTLSGAGTEAFF.

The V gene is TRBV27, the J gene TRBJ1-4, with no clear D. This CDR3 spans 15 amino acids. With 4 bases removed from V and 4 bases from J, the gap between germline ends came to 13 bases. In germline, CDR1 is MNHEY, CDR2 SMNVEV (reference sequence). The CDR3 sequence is CASSSRLDRNEKLFF. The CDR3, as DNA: TGTGCCAGCAGTTCCCGACTGGACCGTAATGAAAAACTGTTTTTT.

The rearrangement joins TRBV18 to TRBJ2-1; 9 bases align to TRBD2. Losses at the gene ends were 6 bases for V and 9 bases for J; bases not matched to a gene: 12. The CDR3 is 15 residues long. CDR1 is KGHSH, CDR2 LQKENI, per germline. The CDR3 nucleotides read TGTGCCAGCTCGGATCGACTAGCGGAGCTCGGTGAGCAGTTCTTC. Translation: CASSDRLAELGEQFF.

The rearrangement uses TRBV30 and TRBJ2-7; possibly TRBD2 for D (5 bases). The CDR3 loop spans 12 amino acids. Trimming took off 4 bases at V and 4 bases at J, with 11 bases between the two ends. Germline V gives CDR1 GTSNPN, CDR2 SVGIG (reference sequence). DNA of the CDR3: TGTGCCTGGACCAAATCGGGGTACGAGCAGTACTTC. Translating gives CAWTKSGYEQYF. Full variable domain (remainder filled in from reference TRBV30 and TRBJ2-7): SQTIHQWPATLVQPVGSPLSLECTVEGTSNPNLYWYRQAAGRGLQLLFYSVGIGQISSEVPQNLSASRPQDRQFILSSKKLLLSDSGFYLCAWTKSGYEQYFGPGTRLTVT.

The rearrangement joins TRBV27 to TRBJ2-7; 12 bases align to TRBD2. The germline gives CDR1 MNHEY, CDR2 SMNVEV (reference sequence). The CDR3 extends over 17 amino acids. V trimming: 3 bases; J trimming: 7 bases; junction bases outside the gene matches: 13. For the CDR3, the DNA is TGTGCCAGCAGTTTTCGGCGGCTAGCGGGAGGGCCCCGGGAGCAGTACTTC. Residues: CASSFRRLAGGPREQYF.

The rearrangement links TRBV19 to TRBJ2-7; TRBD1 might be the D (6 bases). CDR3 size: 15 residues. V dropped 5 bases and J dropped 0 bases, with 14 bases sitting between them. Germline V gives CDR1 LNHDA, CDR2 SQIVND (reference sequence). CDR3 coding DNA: TGTGCCAGTAGTTCATACAGGGCCAACTCCTACGAGCAGTACTTC. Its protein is CASSSYRANSYEQYF.

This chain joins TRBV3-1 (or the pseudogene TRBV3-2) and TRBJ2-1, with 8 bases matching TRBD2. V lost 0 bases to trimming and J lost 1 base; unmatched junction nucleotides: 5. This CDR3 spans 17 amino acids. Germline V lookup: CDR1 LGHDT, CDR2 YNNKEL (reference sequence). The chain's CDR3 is CASSQDRVAGSYNEQFF. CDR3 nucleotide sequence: TGTGCCAGCAGCCAAGATCGGGTAGCGGGGTCCTACAATGAGCAGTTCTTC.

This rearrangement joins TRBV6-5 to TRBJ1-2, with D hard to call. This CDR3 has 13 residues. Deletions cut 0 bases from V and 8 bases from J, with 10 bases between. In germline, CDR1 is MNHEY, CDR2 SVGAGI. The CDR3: CASSYSRSRGYTF. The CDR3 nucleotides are TGTGCCAGCAGTTACTCGAGGTCGCGGGGCTACACCTTC.

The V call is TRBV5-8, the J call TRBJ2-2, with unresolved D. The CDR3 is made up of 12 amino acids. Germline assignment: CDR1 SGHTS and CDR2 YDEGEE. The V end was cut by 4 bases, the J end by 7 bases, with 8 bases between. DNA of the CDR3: TGTGCCAGCAGCCTCAAAGGCGGGGAGCTGTTTTTT. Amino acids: CASSLKGGELFF.

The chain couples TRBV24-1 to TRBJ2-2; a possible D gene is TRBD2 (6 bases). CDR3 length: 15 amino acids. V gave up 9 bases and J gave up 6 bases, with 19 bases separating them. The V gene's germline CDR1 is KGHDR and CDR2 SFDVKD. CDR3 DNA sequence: TGTGCCACCGCTCGGAGGGAGACTGTTGCCGGGGAGCTGTTTTTT. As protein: CATARRETVAGELFF.

CDR3 protein: CASSSSTGRGTDTQYF. In nucleotides, the CDR3 is TGTGCCAGCAGCTCTTCGACAGGTCGGGGCACAGATACGCAGTATTTT. V and J are TRBV7-3 and TRBJ2-3; weak D call: TRBD1 (6 bases). The CDR3 totals 16 residues. V was cut by 4 bases and J by 1 base, with 15 bases left in between. Germline CDR1 reads SGHTA; CDR2 reads FQGTGA.

The CDR3 DNA is TGTGCCAGCAGTTATTGGGACAGGGAGGGCTACACCTTC. It encodes CASSYWDREGYTF. This chain connects TRBV12-3 or TRBV12-4 to TRBJ1-2; 9 bases agree with TRBD1. The CDR3 runs 13 residues. The junction had 5 bases not matched to a gene; V was cut back by 4 bases and J by 8 bases.

As DNA, the CDR3 is TGTGCCAGCAGCTTACAGGGGACCACCTACGAGCAGTACTTC. Translating gives CASSLQGTTYEQYF. The V gene is TRBV6-5, the J gene TRBJ2-7, with 7 bases lining up with TRBD1. This CDR3 has 14 amino acids. Unmatched junction bases numbered 7, after V lost 6 bases and J lost 2 bases. CDR1 MNHEY and CDR2 SVGAGI come from the germline V gene.

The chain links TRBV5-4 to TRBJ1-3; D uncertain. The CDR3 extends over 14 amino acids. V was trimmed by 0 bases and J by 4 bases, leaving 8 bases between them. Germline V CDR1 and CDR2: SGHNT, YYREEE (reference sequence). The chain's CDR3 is CASSLDQTGNTIYF. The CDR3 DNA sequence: TGTGCCAGCAGCTTGGACCAGACAGGAAACACCATATATTTT.

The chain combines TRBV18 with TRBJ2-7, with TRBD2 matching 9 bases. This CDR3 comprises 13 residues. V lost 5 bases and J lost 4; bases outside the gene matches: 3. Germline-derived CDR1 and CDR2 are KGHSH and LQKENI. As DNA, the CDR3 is TGTGCCAGCTCAAGGACTAGCGAATACGAGCAGTACTTC. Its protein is CASSRTSEYEQYF.

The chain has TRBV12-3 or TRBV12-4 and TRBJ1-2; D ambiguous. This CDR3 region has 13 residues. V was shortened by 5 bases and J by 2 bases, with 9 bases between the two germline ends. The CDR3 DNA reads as TGTGCCAGCAGTCTCGACATGAACTATGGCTACACCTTC. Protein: CASSLDMNYGYTF.

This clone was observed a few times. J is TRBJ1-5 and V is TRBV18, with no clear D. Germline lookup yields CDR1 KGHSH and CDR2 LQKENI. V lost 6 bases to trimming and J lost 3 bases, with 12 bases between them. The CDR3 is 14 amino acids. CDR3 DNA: TGTGCCAGCTCCCCTCTCCAGATCAATCAGCCCCAGCATTTT. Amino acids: CASSPLQINQPQHF. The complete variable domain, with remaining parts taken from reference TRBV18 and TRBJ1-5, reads NAGVMQNPRHLVRRRGQEARLRCSPMKGHSHVYWYRQLPEEGLKFMVYLQKENIIDESGMPKERFSAEFPKEGPSILRIQQVVRGDSAAYFCASSPLQINQPQHFGDGTRLSIL.